Following are 4 T cell receptor beta chains from one sample sequenced in a study of technical replicates of blood from several donors. Data came from immunoSEQ multiplex PCR; TCRdb stores just in-frame clones and leaves some out. The sample has 45,000 to 55,000 clones, around 95% seen once. Sequenced input: T cells isolated from PBMCs. These receptors were taken from a human donor in good health.

The V and J genes are TRBV10-1 and TRBJ2-7; D might be TRBD1 (5 bases). The CDR3 spans 12 residues. CDR1 WNHNN and CDR2 SYGVQD come from the germline V gene (reference sequence). Trimming took 0 bases from V and 7 from J, leaving 7 bases between them. For the CDR3, the DNA is TGCGCCAGCAGTGAGTCCAGGGATGAGCAGTACTTC. Its translation is CASSESRDEQYF.

The V and J genes are TRBV29-1 and TRBJ2-5; maybe TRBD2 (5 bases). CDR1 is SQVTM and CDR2 is ANQGSEA in the germline V gene. The CDR3 loop spans 17 amino acids. The ends were cut back, 2 bases at V and 2 bases at J, with 21 bases in the middle. CDR3 sequence reads: CSVEPRDFKGQQETQYF. In nucleotides, the CDR3 is TGCAGCGTTGAACCGAGGGATTTTAAGGGTCAGCAAGAGACCCAGTACTTC. The full variable domain, in which reference TRBV29-1 and TRBJ2-5 provide the parts outside the CDR3, is SAVISQKPSRDICQRGTSLTIQCQVDSQVTMMFWYRQQPGQSLTLIATANQGSEATYESGFVIDKFPISRPNLTFSTLTVSNMSPEDSSIYLCSVEPRDFKGQQETQYFGPGTRLLVL.

The gene calls are TRBV10-2 and TRBJ2-7; 9 bases agree with TRBD1. V trimming: 4 bases; J trimming: 3 bases; junction bases outside the gene matches: 7. The germline gives CDR1 WSHSY, CDR2 SAAADI. The CDR3 extends over 15 amino acids. In DNA form, the CDR3 reads TGCGCCAGCAGTGGGACAGGGGCGCGCGTCTACGAGCAGTACTTC. Residues: CASSGTGARVYEQYF.

This sequence joins TRBV10-1 and TRBJ1-2, with D possibly being TRBD1 (5 bases). CDR1 and CDR2 (germline): WNHNN, SYGVQD (reference sequence). The CDR3 is made up of 15 amino acids. The ends were cut back, 7 bases at V and 2 bases at J, with 17 bases in the middle. The DNA of the CDR3 is TGCGCCAGCAACGGCGGGACGGCCGCCAACTATGGCTACACCTTC. Protein: CASNGGTAANYGYTF.